This passage covers 24 T cell receptor beta chains from one sample sequenced in a study of T cells in localized non-small cell lung cancer. This table comes from immunoSEQ multiplex PCR, and its TCRdb copy is limited to in-frame clones, with some not included. The sample consists of roughly 16,000 clones, 75% to 90% of them appearing once. The material sequenced was peripheral blood, taken before any cancer treatment. All receptors come from a female donor over 55 with stage III squamous cell lung carcinoma.

The V call is TRBV6-5, the J call TRBJ2-3, with TRBD2 matching over 8 bases. The CDR3 is made up of 15 amino acids. The V segment lost 8 bases and the J segment 1 base; nucleotides outside the gene matches: 8. Germline CDR1 is MNHEY and CDR2 is SVGAGI. The CDR3 loop reads CASLASGLGTDTQYF. The CDR3 DNA follows: TGTGCCAGCTTGGCTAGCGGGTTGGGCACAGATACGCAGTATTTT.

This clone was counted between two and nine times. The chain couples TRBV20-1 to TRBJ2-5; TRBD1 matches at 9 bases. Unmatched junction bases numbered 0, after V lost 7 bases and J lost 3 bases. The germline gives CDR1 DFQATT, CDR2 SNEGSKA (reference sequence). This CDR3 has 11 amino acids. The CDR3 reads CSGDREETQYF. The CDR3 bases are TGCAGTGGGGACAGGGAAGAGACCCAGTACTTC.

The gene calls are TRBV7-9 and TRBJ1-3, with D hard to call. V dropped 0 bases and J dropped 4 bases, with 7 bases sitting between them. This CDR3 is built from 14 residues. CDR1 and CDR2 from the germline V gene are SEHNR and FQNEAQ (reference sequence). This CDR3 reads CASSLANAGNTIYF. The CDR3 DNA sequence: TGTGCCAGCAGCTTAGCCAATGCAGGAAACACCATATATTTT.

The V gene is TRBV6-5, the J gene TRBJ1-1, with TRBD1 identical over 8 bases. The CDR3 has 15 residues. Trimming removed 7 bases from V and 0 bases from J; junction bases left unmatched: 7. Germline V lookup: CDR1 MNHEY, CDR2 SVGAGI. The CDR3 DNA reads as TGTGCCAGCAAAGTGACAGGGGACATGAACACTGAAGCTTTCTTT. It is translated as CASKVTGDMNTEAFF.

J is TRBJ2-3 and V is TRBV11-1, with 11 bases matching TRBD2. CDR1 is SGHAT, CDR2 FQDESV, per germline (reference sequence). V trimming: 5 bases; J trimming: 6 bases; junction bases outside the gene matches: 10. The CDR3 contains 16 residues. The CDR3 DNA is TGTGCCAGCAGCAGCTATAGCGGGAGGGCCAGGGATACGCAGTATTTT. It codes for CASSSYSGRARDTQYF.

The chain carries TRBV6-6 and TRBJ2-5; D is unresolved. The V and J ends lost 6 bases and 4 bases respectively, with 15 bases between them. The CDR3 is 14 residues long. Looked up from germline, CDR1 is MNHNY and CDR2 is SVGAGI (reference sequence). The CDR3 here is CASRPPGPGETQYF. CDR3 sequence (DNA): TGTGCCAGCAGGCCACCGGGTCCCGGAGAGACCCAGTACTTC.

The chain employs TRBV7-2 and TRBJ2-5; D remains unclear. Judging by the DNA end, TRBJ2-7 fits better; the J call may be wrong. The CDR3 totals 16 residues. Germline CDR1 and CDR2: SGHTA and FQGNSA. CDR3 coding DNA: TGTGCCAGCAGCCCACAAGATAGAGTGGGTGGGTACGAGCAGTACTTC. This codes for CASSPQDRVGGYEQYF.

V and J are TRBV9 and TRBJ1-4; D uncertain. The V gene's germline CDR1 is SGDLS and CDR2 YYNGEE. V lost 3 bases, J lost 4 bases, and 13 bases lay in between. The CDR3 sequence is 15 residues long. The CDR3 DNA sequence: TGTGCCAGCAGCGCCCTAGGAGCTTATAATGAAAAACTGTTTTTT. Translation: CASSALGAYNEKLFF.

This clone was picked up one time. The chain employs TRBV19 and TRBJ2-2; 8 nucleotides match TRBD1. CDR3 length: 15 residues. J lost 5 bases, V lost 3 bases, and 5 bases had no gene match. Germline V gives CDR1 LNHDA, CDR2 SQIVND (reference sequence). The CDR3 sequence is CASSMSQGGTGELFF. CDR3 coding DNA: TGTGCCAGTAGTATGTCACAGGGGGGAACCGGGGAGCTGTTTTTT.

The V gene is TRBV2, the J gene TRBJ1-5, with D uncertain. CDR3 length: 12 amino acids. V gave up 5 bases and J gave up 0 bases, with 2 bases separating them. Per germline, CDR1 SNHLY and CDR2 FYNNEI. The CDR3 is CASSRSNQPQHF. CDR3 bases: TGTGCCAGCAGTCGTAGCAATCAGCCCCAGCATTTT.

This clone is medium-sized. The J gene is TRBJ2-5, the V gene TRBV15, with TRBD2 matching over 9 bases. The germline CDR1 and CDR2 sequences are LNHNV and YYDKDF (reference sequence). J lost 5 bases, V lost 1 base, and 5 bases had no gene match. The CDR3 runs 15 residues. CDR3 amino acids: CATSRVAGAAETQYF. In nucleotides, the CDR3 is TGTGCCACCAGCAGAGTAGCGGGGGCGGCGGAGACCCAGTACTTC.

The rearrangement uses TRBV19 and TRBJ2-6; possible D gene TRBD1, 5 bases. The germline V gene has CDR1 LNHDA and CDR2 SQIVND (reference sequence). The CDR3 loop spans 15 amino acids. V was shortened by 4 bases and J by 0 bases, with 7 bases between the two germline ends. CDR3 nucleotide sequence: TGTGCCAGTAGTAGACAGACCTCTGGGGCCAACGTCCTGACTTTC. It specifies CASSRQTSGANVLTF.

The gene calls are TRBV29-1 and TRBJ2-1; no reliable D call. Looked up from germline, CDR1 is SQVTM and CDR2 is ANQGSEA. The CDR3 runs to 12 residues. The V gene lost 4 bases and the J gene lost 8 bases, with 12 bases spanning the gap. CDR3 region: CSVVKTADEQFF. CDR3 sequence (DNA): TGCAGCGTTGTAAAAACGGCGGATGAGCAGTTCTTC.

CDR3 sequence reads: CASSIPGLGNNEQFF. CDR3 sequence (DNA): TGTGCCAGTAGCATCCCGGGACTAGGGAACAATGAGCAGTTCTTC. V gene TRBV19 combines with J gene TRBJ2-1; 8 bases align to TRBD2. J was trimmed by 5 bases and V by 6 bases; bases with no gene match: 9. Germline CDR1 and CDR2: LNHDA and SQIVND (reference sequence). This CDR3 spans 15 amino acids.

The V call is TRBV5-1, the J call TRBJ2-1; 8 bases align to TRBD1. CDR1 SGHRS and CDR2 YFSETQ come from the germline V gene. The junction had 9 bases not matched to a gene; V was cut back by 4 bases and J by 12 bases. The CDR3 consists of 13 residues. The CDR3 region has the DNA TGCGCCAGCAGCGCCGAGACAGGGGCCCGGCAGTTCTTC. This translates into CASSAETGARQFF.

The CDR3 DNA reads TGTGCCAGCAGCGTAGGCACGGAGTCGTATCAGCCCCAGCATTTT. Amino acid sequence: CASSVGTESYQPQHF. The chain carries TRBV9 and TRBJ1-5; D unclear. The V gene's germline CDR1 is SGDLS and CDR2 YYNGEE. The length of the CDR3 is 15 residues. V lost 0 bases, J lost 5 bases, and 12 bases lay in between.

The rearrangement uses TRBV10-1 and TRBJ2-5; no firm D call. This CDR3 comprises 15 residues. Between the trimmed V and J ends, which lost 3 bases and 2 bases, there was a span of 13 bases. Germline loops: CDR1 WNHNN, CDR2 SYGVQD (reference sequence). The CDR3 protein is CASSDPLIQQETQYF. CDR3 coding DNA: TGCGCCAGCAGTGACCCCTTAATCCAGCAAGAGACCCAGTACTTC.

This chain uses TRBV5-1 with TRBJ2-7, with TRBD2 matching 15 bases. Trimming at V came to 2 bases and at J to 1 base, leaving 10 bases not matched to a gene. Germline CDR1 is SGHRS and CDR2 is YFSETQ. The CDR3 contains 19 residues. CDR3 in DNA: TGCGCCAGCAGCTTCGGGACTAGCGGGAGGCGACTAAATTCCTACGAGCAGTACTTC. Translation: CASSFGTSGRRLNSYEQYF.

This clone was picked up one time. The J gene is TRBJ1-1, the V gene TRBV7-9; D is ambiguous. CDR3 size: 12 residues. CDR1 and CDR2 from the germline V gene are SEHNR and FQNEAQ (reference sequence). V was trimmed by 4 bases and J by 5 bases, leaving 8 bases between them. DNA for the CDR3: TGTGCCAGCAGCTGGGGTGGGACTGAAGCTTTCTTT. Its translation is CASSWGGTEAFF.

The chain has TRBV6-5 and TRBJ1-5, with a weak D call TRBD1 (6 bases). The CDR3 is 14 residues long. Germline V gene lookup returns CDR1 MNHEY and CDR2 SVGAGI. The V and J ends lost 0 bases and 11 bases respectively, with 14 bases between them. This CDR3 reads CASSYSAQGTSQHF. DNA of the CDR3: TGTGCCAGCAGTTACTCGGCCCAGGGGACGTCCCAGCATTTT.

This rearrangement joins TRBV11-2 to TRBJ1-6, with 8 bases aligning to TRBD1. The CDR3 is 15 residues long. V gave up 7 bases and J gave up 10 bases; unmatched junction bases: 12. Per the germline V gene, CDR1 is SGHAT and CDR2 is FQNNGV. The DNA of the CDR3 is TGTGCCAGCACCCCCCGGACAGGGTCGGCCTCACCCCTCCACTTT. The encoded protein is CASTPRTGSASPLHF.

The chain combines TRBV11-1 with TRBJ2-1; D tentatively fits TRBD1 or TRBD2 (6 bases each). CDR3 size: 15 residues. The V gene's germline CDR1 is SGHAT and CDR2 FQDESV (reference sequence). Trimming took 1 base from V and 2 from J, leaving 9 bases between them. The CDR3 sequence: CASSLGGTTYNEQFF. CDR3 coding DNA: TGTGCCAGCAGCTTAGGCGGGACAACCTACAATGAGCAGTTCTTC.

The gene calls are TRBV5-5 and TRBJ1-1; a weak D match, TRBD1 (6 bases). Per germline, CDR1 SGHKS and CDR2 YYEKEE (reference sequence). V lost 0 bases, J lost 3 bases, and 15 bases lay in between. The CDR3 is 16 residues long. The CDR3 DNA reads as TGTGCCAGCAGCTTGGTACGCGGGGGCCCCGACACTGAAGCTTTCTTT. The encoded protein is CASSLVRGGPDTEAFF.

The V gene is TRBV5-6, the J gene TRBJ1-4; the D is unclear. In germline, CDR1 is SGHDT, CDR2 YYEEEE. The CDR3 is 15 amino acids. Trimming removed 4 bases from V and 0 bases from J, with 10 bases in between. The CDR3 loop is CASSRTSATNEKLFF. CDR3 DNA: TGTGCCAGCAGCCGTACATCTGCAACTAATGAAAAACTGTTTTTT.